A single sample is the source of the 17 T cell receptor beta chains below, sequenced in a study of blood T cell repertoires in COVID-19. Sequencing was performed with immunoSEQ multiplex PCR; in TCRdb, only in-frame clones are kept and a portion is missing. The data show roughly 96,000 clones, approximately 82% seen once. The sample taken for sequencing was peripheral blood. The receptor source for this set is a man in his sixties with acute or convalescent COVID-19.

The DNA of the CDR3 is TGTGCCAGCAGTTATCGGGTCTCTGGGGCCAACGTCCTGACTTTC. Protein: CASSYRVSGANVLTF. The rearrangement joins TRBV6-5 to TRBJ2-6; D ambiguous. This CDR3 is 15 amino acids long. CDR1 MNHEY and CDR2 SVGAGI come from the germline V gene. Trimming took off 3 bases at V and 0 bases at J, with 6 bases between the two ends.

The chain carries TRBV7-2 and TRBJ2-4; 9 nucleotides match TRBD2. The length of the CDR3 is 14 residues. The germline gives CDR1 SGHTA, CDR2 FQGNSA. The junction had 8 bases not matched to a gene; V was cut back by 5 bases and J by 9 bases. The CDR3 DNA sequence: TGTGCCAGCAGCGGGACTAGCCGGGATGGCATTCAGTACTTC. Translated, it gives CASSGTSRDGIQYF.

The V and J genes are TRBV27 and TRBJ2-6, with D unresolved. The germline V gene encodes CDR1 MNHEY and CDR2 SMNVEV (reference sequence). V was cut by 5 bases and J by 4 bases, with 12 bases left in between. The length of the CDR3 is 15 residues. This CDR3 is CASSPLGAGANVLTF. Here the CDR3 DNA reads TGTGCCAGCAGTCCGCTTGGTGCGGGGGCCAACGTCCTGACTTTC.

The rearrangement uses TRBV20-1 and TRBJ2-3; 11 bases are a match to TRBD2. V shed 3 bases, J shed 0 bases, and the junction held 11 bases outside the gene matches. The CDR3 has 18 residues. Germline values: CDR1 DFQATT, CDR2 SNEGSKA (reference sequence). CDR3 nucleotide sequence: TGCAGTGCTAGTCGGACTAGCGGGCGAAGAACTAGCACAGATACGCAGTATTTT. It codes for CSASRTSGRRTSTDTQYF.

CDR3 coding DNA: TGTGCCAGCAGTCCCTCCACAGATACGCAGTATTTT. It codes for CASSPSTDTQYF. This chain uses TRBV6-5 with TRBJ2-3; no definite D call. Per germline, CDR1 MNHEY and CDR2 SVGAGI. The germline V and J ends were trimmed by 5 bases and 2 bases, with 5 bases remaining between them. The CDR3 runs to 12 residues.

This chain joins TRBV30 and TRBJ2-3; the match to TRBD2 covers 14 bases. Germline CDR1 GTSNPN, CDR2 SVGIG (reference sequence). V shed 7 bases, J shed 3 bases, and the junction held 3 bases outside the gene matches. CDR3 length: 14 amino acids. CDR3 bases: TGTGCCTCCCGACTAGCGGGAGGGACAGATACGCAGTATTTT. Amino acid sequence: CASRLAGGTDTQYF.

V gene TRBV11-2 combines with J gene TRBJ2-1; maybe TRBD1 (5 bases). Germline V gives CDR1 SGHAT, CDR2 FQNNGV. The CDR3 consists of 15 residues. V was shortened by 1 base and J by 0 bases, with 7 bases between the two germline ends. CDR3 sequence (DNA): TGTGCCAGCAGCTTAGGGGGCAGCTCCTACAATGAGCAGTTCTTC. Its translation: CASSLGGSSYNEQFF.

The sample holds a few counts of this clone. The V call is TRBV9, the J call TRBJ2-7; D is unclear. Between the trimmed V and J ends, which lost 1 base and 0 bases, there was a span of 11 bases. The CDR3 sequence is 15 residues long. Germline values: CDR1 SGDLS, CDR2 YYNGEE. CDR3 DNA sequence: TGTGCCAGCAGCGTACTGGCAGCGAGCTCCTACGAGCAGTACTTC. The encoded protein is CASSVLAASSYEQYF.

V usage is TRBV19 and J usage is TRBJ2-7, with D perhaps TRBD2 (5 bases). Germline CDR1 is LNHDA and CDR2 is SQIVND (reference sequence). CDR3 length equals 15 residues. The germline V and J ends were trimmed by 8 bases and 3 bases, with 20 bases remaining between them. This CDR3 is CASREWAHMDYEQYF. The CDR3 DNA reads TGTGCCAGTCGGGAATGGGCCCACATGGACTACGAGCAGTACTTC.

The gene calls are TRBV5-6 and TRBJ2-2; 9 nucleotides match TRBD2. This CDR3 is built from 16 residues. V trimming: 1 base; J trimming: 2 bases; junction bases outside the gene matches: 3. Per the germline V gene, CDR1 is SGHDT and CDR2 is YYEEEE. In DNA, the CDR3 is TGTGCCAGCAGCTTGAGACTAGCGGCAAACACCGGGGAGCTGTTTTTT. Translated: CASSLRLAANTGELFF.

The CDR3 spells CASSVGQEATEAFF. For the CDR3, the DNA is TGTGCCAGTAGTGTCGGACAGGAGGCCACTGAAGCTTTCTTT. This chain connects TRBV19 to TRBJ1-1; 7 bases line up with TRBD1. This CDR3 contains 14 residues. Germline V gives CDR1 LNHDA, CDR2 SQIVND (reference sequence). Trimming removed 5 bases from V and 4 bases from J; junction bases left unmatched: 7. Together with reference TRBV19 and TRBJ1-1, the CDR3 gives the full variable domain: DGGITQSPKYLFRKEGQNVTLSCEQNLNHDAMYWYRQDPGQGLRLIYYSQIVNDFQKGDIAEGYSVSREKKESFPLTVTSAQKNPTAFYLCASSVGQEATEAFFGQGTRLTVV.

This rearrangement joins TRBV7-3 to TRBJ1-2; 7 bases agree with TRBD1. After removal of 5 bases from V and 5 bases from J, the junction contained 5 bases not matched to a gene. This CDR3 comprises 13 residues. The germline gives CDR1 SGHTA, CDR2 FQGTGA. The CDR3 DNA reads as TGTGCCAGCAGCATGGACAGGCAGTATGGCTACACCTTC. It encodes CASSMDRQYGYTF.

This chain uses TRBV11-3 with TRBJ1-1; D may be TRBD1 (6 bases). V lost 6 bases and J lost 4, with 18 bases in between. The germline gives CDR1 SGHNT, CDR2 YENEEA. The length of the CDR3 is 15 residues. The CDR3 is CASRGDTPVVTEAFF. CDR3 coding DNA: TGTGCCAGCAGAGGGGACACCCCGGTGGTCACTGAAGCTTTCTTT.

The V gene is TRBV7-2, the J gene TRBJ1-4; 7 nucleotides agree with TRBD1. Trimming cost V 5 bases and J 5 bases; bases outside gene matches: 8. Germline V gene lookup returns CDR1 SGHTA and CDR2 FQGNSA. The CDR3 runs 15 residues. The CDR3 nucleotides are TGTGCCAGCAGCCGGACAGGACCTACCAATGAAAAACTGTTTTTT. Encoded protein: CASSRTGPTNEKLFF.

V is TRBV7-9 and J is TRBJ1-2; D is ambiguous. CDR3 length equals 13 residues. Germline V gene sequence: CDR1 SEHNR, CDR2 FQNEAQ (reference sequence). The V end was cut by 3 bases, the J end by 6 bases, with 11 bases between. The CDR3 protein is CASSFPNGDGYTF. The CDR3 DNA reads TGTGCCAGCAGCTTCCCGAACGGGGATGGCTACACCTTC. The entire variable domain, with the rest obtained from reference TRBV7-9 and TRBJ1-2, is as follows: DTGVSQNPRHKITKRGQNVTFRCDPISEHNRLYWYRQTLGQGPEFLTYFQNEAQLEKSRLLSDRFSAERPKGSFSTLEIQRTEQGDSAMYLCASSFPNGDGYTFGSGTRLTVV.

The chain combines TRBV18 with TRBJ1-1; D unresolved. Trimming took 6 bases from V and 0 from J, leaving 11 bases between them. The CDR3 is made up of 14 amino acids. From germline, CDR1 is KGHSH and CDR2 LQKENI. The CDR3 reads CASSPRGMNTEAFF. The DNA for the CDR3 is TGTGCCAGCTCCCCTCGGGGAATGAACACTGAAGCTTTCTTT.

CDR3 DNA sequence: TGTGCCAGCAGCGCGACAGGGGGAGCGAATCAGCCCCAGCATTTT. Residues: CASSATGGANQPQHF. The chain employs TRBV9 and TRBJ1-5, with 9 bases fitting TRBD1. The CDR3 spans 15 residues. After removal of 3 bases from V and 4 bases from J, the junction contained 5 bases not matched to a gene. CDR1 SGDLS and CDR2 YYNGEE come from the germline V gene.